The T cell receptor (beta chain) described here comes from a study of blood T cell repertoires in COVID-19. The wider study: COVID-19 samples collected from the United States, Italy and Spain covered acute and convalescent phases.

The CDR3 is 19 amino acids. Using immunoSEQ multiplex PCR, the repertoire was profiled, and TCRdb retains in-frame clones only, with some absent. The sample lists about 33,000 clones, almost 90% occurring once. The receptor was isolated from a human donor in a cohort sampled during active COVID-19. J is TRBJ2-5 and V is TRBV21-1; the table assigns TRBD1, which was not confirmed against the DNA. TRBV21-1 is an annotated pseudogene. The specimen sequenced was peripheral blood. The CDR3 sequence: CASSKARRWITEKKETQYF. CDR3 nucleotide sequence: TGTGCCAGCAGCAAAGCCCGCCGGTGGATTACAGAGAAGAAAGAGACCCAGTACTTC.